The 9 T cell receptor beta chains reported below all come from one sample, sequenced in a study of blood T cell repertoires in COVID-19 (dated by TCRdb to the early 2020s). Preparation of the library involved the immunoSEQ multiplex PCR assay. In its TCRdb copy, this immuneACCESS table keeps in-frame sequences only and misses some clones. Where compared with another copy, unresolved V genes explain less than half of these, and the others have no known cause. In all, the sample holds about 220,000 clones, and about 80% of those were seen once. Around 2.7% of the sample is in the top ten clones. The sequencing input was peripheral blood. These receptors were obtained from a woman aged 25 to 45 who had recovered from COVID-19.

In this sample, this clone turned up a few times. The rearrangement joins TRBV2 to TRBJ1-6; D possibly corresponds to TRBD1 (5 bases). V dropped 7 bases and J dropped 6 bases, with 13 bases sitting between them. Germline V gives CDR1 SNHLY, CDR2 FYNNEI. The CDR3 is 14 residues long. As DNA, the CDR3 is TGTGCCAGCACTCAAGACAGTTCTAATTCACCCCTCCACTTT. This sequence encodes CASTQDSSNSPLHF.

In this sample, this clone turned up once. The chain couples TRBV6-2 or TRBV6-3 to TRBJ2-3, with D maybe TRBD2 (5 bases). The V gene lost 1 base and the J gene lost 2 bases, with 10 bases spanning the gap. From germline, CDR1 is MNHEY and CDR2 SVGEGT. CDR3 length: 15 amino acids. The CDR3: CASSYLAKLTDTQYF. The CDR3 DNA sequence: TGTGCCAGCAGTTACTTAGCGAAACTCACAGATACGCAGTATTTT.

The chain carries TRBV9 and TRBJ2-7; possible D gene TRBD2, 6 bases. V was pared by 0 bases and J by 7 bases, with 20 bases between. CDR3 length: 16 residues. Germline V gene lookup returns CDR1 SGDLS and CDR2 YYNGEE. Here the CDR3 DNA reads TGTGCCAGCAGCGTAGGGGGACTCCCTCTTATGGGAGAGCAGTACTTC. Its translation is CASSVGGLPLMGEQYF.

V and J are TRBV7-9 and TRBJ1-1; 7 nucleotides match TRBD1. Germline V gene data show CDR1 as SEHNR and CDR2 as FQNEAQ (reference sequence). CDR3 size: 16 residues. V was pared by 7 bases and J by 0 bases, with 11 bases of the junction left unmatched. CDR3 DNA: TGTGCCAGCAACAAACATACAGGGGAGATGAACACTGAAGCTTTCTTT. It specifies CASNKHTGEMNTEAFF.

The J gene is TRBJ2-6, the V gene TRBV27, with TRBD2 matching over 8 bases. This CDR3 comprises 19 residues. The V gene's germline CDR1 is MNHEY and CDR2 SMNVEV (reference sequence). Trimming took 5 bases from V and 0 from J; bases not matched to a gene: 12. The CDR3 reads CASSPRGRPSVSGANVLTF. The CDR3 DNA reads TGTGCCAGCAGTCCCCGCGGGAGGCCCTCCGTCTCTGGGGCCAACGTCCTGACTTTC. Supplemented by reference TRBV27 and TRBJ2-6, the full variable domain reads EAQVTQNPRYLITVTGKKLTVTCSQNMNHEYMSWYRQDPGLGLRQIYYSMNVEVTDKGDVPEGYKVSRKEKRNFPLILESPSPNQTSLYFCASSPRGRPSVSGANVLTFGAGSRLTVL.

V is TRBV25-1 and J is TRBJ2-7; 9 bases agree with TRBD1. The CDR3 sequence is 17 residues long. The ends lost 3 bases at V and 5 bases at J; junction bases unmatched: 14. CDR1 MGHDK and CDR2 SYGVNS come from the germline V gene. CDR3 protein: CASSDISGQGIGHEQYF. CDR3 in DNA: TGTGCCAGCAGTGATATTAGCGGACAGGGGATCGGGCACGAGCAGTACTTC.

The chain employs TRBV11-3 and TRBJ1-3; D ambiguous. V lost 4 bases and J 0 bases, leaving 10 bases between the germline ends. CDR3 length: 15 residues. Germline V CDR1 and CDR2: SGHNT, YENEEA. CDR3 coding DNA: TGTGCCAGCAGCTCCGGACTGTCCTCTGGAAACACCATATATTTT. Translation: CASSSGLSSGNTIYF. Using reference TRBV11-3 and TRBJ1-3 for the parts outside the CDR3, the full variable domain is EAGVVQSPRYKIIEKKQPVAFWCNPISGHNTLYWYLQNLGQGPELLIRYENEEAVDDSQLPKDRFSAERLKGVDSTLKIQPAELGDSAVYLCASSSGLSSGNTIYFGEGSWLTVV.

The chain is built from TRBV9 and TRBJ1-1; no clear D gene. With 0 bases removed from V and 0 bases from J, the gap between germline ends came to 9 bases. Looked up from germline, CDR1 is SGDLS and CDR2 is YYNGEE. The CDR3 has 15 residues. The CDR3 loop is CASSVVGGLNTEAFF. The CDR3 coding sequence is TGTGCCAGCAGCGTAGTGGGAGGGTTGAACACTGAAGCTTTCTTT.

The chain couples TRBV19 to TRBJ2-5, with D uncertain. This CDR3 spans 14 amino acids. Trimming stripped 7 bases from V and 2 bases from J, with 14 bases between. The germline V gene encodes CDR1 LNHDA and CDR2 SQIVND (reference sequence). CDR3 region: CASTAVWQQETQYF. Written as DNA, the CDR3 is TGTGCCAGTACTGCAGTGTGGCAGCAAGAGACCCAGTACTTC.